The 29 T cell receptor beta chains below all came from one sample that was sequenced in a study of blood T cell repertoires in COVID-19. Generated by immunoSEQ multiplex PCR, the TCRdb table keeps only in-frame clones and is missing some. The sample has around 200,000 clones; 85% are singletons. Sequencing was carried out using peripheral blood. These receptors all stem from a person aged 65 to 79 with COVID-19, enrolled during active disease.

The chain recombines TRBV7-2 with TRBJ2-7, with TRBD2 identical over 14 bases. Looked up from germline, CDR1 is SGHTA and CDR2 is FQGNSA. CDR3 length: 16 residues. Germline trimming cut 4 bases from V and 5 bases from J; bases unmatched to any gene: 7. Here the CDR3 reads CASSSTGLAGAHEQYF. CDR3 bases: TGTGCCAGCAGCTCGACGGGACTAGCGGGAGCCCACGAGCAGTACTTC.

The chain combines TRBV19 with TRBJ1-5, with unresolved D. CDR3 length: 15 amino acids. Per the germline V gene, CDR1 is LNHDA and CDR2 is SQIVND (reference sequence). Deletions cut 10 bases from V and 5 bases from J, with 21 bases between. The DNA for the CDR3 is TGTGCCACCCACCAGGCGGGTAGGACCTATCAGCCCCAGCATTTT. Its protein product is CATHQAGRTYQPQHF.

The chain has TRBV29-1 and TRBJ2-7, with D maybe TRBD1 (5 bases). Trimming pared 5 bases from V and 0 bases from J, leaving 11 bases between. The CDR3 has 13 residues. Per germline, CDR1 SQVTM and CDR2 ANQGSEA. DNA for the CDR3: TGCAGCGTTTTGGACACAACCTCCTACGAGCAGTACTTC. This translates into CSVLDTTSYEQYF.

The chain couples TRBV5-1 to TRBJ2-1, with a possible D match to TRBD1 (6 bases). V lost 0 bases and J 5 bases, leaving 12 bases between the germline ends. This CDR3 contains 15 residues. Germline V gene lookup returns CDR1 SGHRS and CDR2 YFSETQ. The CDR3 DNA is TGCGCCAGCAGCTTGGTCAGGGGAGTTAACAATGAGCAGTTCTTC. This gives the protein CASSLVRGVNNEQFF.

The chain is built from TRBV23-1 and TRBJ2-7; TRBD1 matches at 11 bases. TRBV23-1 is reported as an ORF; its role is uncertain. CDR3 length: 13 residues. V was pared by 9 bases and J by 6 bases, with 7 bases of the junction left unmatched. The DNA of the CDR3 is TGCGCCAGATCAAGGACAGGGGGCCGCGAGCAGTACTTC. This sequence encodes CARSRTGGREQYF.

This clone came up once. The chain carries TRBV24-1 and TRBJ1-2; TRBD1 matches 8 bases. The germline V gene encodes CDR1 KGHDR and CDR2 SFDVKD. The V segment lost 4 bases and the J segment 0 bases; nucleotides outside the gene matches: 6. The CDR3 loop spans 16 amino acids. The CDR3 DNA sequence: TGTGCCACCAGTGAAACGGGGACAGGAGCTAACTATGGCTACACCTTC. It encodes CATSETGTGANYGYTF.

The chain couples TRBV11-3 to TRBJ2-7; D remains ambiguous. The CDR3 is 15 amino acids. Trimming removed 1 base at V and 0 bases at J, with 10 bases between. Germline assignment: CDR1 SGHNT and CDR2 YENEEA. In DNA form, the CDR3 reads TGTGCCAGCAGCTTAGCTTTCGGAGACTCCTACGAGCAGTACTTC. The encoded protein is CASSLAFGDSYEQYF.

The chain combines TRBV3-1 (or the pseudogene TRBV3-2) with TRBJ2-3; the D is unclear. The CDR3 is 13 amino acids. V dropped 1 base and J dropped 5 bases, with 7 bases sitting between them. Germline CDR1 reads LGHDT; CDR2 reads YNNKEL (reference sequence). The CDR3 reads CASSQVFRDTQYF. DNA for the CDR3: TGTGCCAGCAGCCAAGTATTCCGAGATACGCAGTATTTT.

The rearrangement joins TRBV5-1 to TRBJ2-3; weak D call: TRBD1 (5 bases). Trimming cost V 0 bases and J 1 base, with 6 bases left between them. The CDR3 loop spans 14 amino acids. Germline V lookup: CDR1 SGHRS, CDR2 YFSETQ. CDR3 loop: CASSLEGGTDTQYF. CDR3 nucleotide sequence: TGCGCCAGCAGCTTGGAAGGGGGCACAGATACGCAGTATTTT.

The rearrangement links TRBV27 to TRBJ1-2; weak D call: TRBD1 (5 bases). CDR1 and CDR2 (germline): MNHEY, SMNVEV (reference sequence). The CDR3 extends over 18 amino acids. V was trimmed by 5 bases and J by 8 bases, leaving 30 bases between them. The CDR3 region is CASSPLGDHWDQAGGYTF. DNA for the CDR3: TGTGCCAGCAGTCCCCTGGGGGACCACTGGGACCAAGCGGGGGGCTACACCTTC.

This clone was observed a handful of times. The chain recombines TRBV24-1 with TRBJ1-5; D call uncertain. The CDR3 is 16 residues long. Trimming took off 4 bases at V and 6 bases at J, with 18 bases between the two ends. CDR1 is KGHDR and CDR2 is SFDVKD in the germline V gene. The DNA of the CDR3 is TGTGCCACCAGTGACCCCACGGGCGGGAACAGTCAGCCCCAGCATTTT. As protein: CATSDPTGGNSQPQHF.

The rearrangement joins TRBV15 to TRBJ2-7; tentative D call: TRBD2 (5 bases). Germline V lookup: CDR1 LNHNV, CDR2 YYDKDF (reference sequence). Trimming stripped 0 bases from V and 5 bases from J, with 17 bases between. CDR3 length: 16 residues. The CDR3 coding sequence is TGTGCCACCAGCAGAGATCTCCCGGGCGCCGGGGACGAGCAGTACTTC. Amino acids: CATSRDLPGAGDEQYF.

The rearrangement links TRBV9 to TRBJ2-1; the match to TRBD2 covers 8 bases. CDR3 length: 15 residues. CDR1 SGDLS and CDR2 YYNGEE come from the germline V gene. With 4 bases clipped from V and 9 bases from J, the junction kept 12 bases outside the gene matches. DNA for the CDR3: TGTGCCAGCAGCTTCTCAGCGGGGGCGGTCAGTGAGCAGTTCTTC. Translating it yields CASSFSAGAVSEQFF.

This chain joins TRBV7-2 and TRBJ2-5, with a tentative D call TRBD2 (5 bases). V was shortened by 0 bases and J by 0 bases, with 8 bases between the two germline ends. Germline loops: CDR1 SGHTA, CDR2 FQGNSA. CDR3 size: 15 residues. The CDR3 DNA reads TGTGCCAGCAGCTTAGCGAGGGTAGACCAAGAGACCCAGTACTTC. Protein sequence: CASSLARVDQETQYF.

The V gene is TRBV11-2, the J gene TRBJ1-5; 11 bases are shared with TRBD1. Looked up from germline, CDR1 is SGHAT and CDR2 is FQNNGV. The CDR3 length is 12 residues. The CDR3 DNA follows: TGTCCGGGACAGGGGGATTGCCAGCCCCAGCATTTT. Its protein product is CPGQGDCQPQHF.

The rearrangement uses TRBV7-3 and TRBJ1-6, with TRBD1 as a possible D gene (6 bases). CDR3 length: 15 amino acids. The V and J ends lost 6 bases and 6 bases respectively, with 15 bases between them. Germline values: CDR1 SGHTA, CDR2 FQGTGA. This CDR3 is CASSKQGTLNSPLHF. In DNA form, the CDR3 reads TGTGCCAGCAGTAAACAGGGTACCCTTAATTCACCCCTCCACTTT.

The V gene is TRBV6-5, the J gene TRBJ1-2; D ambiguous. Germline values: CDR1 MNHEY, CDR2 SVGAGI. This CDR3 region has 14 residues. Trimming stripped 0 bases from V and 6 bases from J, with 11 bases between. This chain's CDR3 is CASSYSFGLDGYTF. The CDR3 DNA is TGTGCCAGCAGTTACTCTTTTGGGCTCGATGGCTACACCTTC.

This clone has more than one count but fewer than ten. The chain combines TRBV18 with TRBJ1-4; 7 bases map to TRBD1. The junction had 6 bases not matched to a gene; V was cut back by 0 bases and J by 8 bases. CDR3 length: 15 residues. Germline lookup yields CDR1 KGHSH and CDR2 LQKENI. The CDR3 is CASSPPEGAREKLFF. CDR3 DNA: TGTGCCAGCTCACCACCGGAGGGGGCTCGGGAAAAACTGTTTTTT.

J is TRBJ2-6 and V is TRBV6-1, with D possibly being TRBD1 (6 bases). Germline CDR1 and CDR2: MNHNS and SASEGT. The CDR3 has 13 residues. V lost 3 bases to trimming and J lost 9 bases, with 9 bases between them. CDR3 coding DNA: TGTGCCAGCAGTGAGGCCAGGGGCAACGTCCTGACTTTC. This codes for CASSEARGNVLTF.

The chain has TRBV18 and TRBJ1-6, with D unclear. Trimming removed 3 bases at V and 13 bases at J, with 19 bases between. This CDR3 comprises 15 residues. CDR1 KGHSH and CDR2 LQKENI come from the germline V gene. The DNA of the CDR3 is TGTGCCAGCTCACCTGGACTGACGGTGGGTTCGCCCCTCCACTTT. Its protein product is CASSPGLTVGSPLHF.

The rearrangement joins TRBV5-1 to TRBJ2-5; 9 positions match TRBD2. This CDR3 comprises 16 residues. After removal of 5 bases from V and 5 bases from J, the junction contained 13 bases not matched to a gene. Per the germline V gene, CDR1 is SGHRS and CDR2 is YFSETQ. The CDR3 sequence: CASRAPGLAARETQYF. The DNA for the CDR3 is TGCGCCAGCAGAGCGCCGGGACTAGCAGCCCGGGAGACCCAGTACTTC.

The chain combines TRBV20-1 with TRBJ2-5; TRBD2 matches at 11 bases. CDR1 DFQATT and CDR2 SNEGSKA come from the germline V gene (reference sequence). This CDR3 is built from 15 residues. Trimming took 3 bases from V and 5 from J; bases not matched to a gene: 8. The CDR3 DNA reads TGCAGTGCTAGTGCACCTAGCGGGAGGTTCGAGACCCAGTACTTC. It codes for CSASAPSGRFETQYF.

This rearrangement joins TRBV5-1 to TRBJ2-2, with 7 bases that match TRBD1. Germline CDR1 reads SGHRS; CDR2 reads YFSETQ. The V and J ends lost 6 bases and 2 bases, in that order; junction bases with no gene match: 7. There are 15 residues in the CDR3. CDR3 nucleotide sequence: TGCGCCAGCATTCCTGGGACAGATAACACCGGGGAGCTGTTTTTT. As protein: CASIPGTDNTGELFF.

CDR3 in amino acids: CASSTSGAGDTQYF. Here the CDR3 DNA reads TGTGCCAGCAGCACGAGCGGGGCGGGAGATACGCAGTATTTT. The chain uses TRBV28 and TRBJ2-3; 7 positions match TRBD2. The CDR3 is made up of 14 amino acids. From germline, CDR1 is MDHEN and CDR2 SYDVKM. The V and J ends lost 6 bases and 5 bases, in that order; junction bases with no gene match: 8.

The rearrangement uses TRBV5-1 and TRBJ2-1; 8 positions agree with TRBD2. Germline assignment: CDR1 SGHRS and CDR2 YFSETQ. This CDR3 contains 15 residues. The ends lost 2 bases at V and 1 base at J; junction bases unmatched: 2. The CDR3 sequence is CASSFAGGSYNEQFF. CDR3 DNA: TGCGCCAGCAGCTTTGCGGGAGGATCCTACAATGAGCAGTTCTTC.

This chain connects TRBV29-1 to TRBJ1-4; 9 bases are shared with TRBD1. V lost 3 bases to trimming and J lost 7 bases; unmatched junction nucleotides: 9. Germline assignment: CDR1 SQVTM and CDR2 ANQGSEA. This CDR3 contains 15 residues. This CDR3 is CSVEDRGTGIEKLFF. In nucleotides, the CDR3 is TGCAGCGTTGAGGATCGGGGGACAGGGATTGAAAAACTGTTTTTT.

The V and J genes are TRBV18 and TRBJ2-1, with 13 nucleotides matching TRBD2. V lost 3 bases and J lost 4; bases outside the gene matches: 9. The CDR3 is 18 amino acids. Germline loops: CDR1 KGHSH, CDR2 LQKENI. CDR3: CASSPLTSGGPTYNEQFF. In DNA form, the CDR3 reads TGTGCCAGCTCACCTCTGACTAGCGGGGGGCCGACTTACAATGAGCAGTTCTTC. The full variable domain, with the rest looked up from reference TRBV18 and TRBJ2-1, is NAGVMQNPRHLVRRRGQEARLRCSPMKGHSHVYWYRQLPEEGLKFMVYLQKENIIDESGMPKERFSAEFPKEGPSILRIQQVVRGDSAAYFCASSPLTSGGPTYNEQFFGPGTRLTVL.

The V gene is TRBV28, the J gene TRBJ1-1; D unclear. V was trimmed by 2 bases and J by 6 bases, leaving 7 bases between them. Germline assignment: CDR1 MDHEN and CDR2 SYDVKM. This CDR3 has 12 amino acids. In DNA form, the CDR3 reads TGTGCCAGCAGTTTACGGGTCGCTGAAGCTTTCTTT. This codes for CASSLRVAEAFF.

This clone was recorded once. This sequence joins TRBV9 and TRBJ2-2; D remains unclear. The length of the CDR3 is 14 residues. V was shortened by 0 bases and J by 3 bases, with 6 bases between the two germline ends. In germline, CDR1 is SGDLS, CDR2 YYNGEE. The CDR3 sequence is CASSVDPDTGELFF. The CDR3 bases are TGTGCCAGCAGCGTAGATCCGGACACCGGGGAGCTGTTTTTT.